Presented here are 24 T cell receptor beta chains from one specimen sequenced in a study of blood T cell repertoires in COVID-19. The method was immunoSEQ multiplex PCR; TCRdb's version includes in-frame clones alone and lacks a portion of them. The data contain 400,000 to 500,000 clones, around nine tenths of them singletons. Sample: PBMCs or T cells enriched from blood (not recorded which). These receptor sequences come from a woman aged 35 to 49 who had recovered from COVID-19.

V usage is TRBV6-2 or TRBV6-3 and J usage is TRBJ1-1, with a possible D match to TRBD1 (5 bases). Germline V gives CDR1 MNHEY, CDR2 SVGEGT. V lost 2 bases, J lost 2 bases, and 9 bases lay in between. This CDR3 is 14 amino acids long. Written as DNA, the CDR3 is TGTGCCAGCAGTTACGGAGGGGTCAACACTGAAGCTTTCTTT. This translates into CASSYGGVNTEAFF.

The chain is built from TRBV12-5 and TRBJ2-7; D perhaps matches TRBD1 (6 bases). V was shortened by 7 bases and J by 2 bases, with 18 bases between the two germline ends. The CDR3 consists of 15 residues. The germline gives CDR1 LGHNT, CDR2 FRNRAP. CDR3 sequence reads: CASALRLGAAYEQYF. As DNA, the CDR3 is TGTGCTAGTGCCCTGAGGTTGGGGGCGGCCTACGAGCAGTACTTC.

This clone was seen only once. The genes are TRBV7-9 and TRBJ2-2; tentative D call: TRBD2 (6 bases). The germline V and J ends were trimmed by 11 bases and 1 base, with 14 bases remaining between them. The CDR3 runs to 14 residues. Germline CDR1 reads SEHNR; CDR2 reads FQNEAQ (reference sequence). CDR3 sequence reads: CAQQGGGNTGELFF. The DNA for the CDR3 is TGTGCCCAGCAGGGAGGAGGGAACACCGGGGAGCTGTTTTTT. Filled out from reference TRBV7-9 and TRBJ2-2, the complete variable domain reads DTGVSQNPRHKITKRGQNVTFRCDPISEHNRLYWYRQTLGQGPEFLTYFQNEAQLEKSRLLSDRFSAERPKGSFSTLEIQRTEQGDSAMYLCAQQGGGNTGELFFGEGSRLTVL.

The V call is TRBV30, the J call TRBJ2-3; TRBD1 aligns across 7 bases. The CDR3 covers 16 residues. Unmatched junction bases numbered 12, after V lost 4 bases and J lost 2 bases. CDR1 is GTSNPN and CDR2 is SVGIG in the germline V gene (reference sequence). The CDR3 nucleotides are TGTGCCTGGACCTCCGGGACAGCAGTACCCACAGATACGCAGTATTTT. Its protein product is CAWTSGTAVPTDTQYF.

The chain employs TRBV19 and TRBJ1-2, with D perhaps matching TRBD1 (5 bases). This CDR3 comprises 14 residues. CDR1 is LNHDA and CDR2 is SQIVND in the germline V gene (reference sequence). Trimming shortened V by 1 base and J by 5 bases, and 11 bases separated the two germline ends. The CDR3 nucleotides read TGTGCCAGTAGTATAGTTCCAGGGCGATATGGCTACACCTTC. Amino acid sequence: CASSIVPGRYGYTF.

J is TRBJ2-1 and V is TRBV28, with 8 bases fitting TRBD2. J was trimmed by 2 bases and V by 7 bases; bases with no gene match: 4. CDR1 and CDR2 from the germline V gene are MDHEN and SYDVKM. This CDR3 spans 14 amino acids. The CDR3 DNA sequence: TGTGCCAGCACCAGTAGCGGGGCCTACAATGAGCAGTTCTTC. This sequence encodes CASTSSGAYNEQFF.

This chain connects TRBV27 to TRBJ2-3; 8 nucleotides align to TRBD2. The CDR3 runs 15 residues. Trimming took 3 bases from V and 4 from J; bases not matched to a gene: 6. The germline CDR1 and CDR2 sequences are MNHEY and SMNVEV (reference sequence). The CDR3 protein is CASSLRAGVPDTQYF. The CDR3 bases are TGTGCCAGCAGTTTGCGAGCGGGGGTGCCAGATACGCAGTATTTT.

The rearrangement joins TRBV18 to TRBJ1-1, with 12 nucleotides matching TRBD1. Germline V lookup: CDR1 KGHSH, CDR2 LQKENI. This CDR3 is built from 16 residues. Trimming took 4 bases from V and 1 from J; bases not matched to a gene: 4. The CDR3 is CASSLGTGGANTEAFF. The CDR3 coding sequence is TGTGCCAGCTCACTCGGGACAGGGGGCGCGAACACTGAAGCTTTCTTT.

This chain links TRBV25-1 with TRBJ2-1, with TRBD2 matching 11 bases. V shed 4 bases and J 12 bases; nucleotides not matched to a gene: 14. Germline CDR1 MGHDK, CDR2 SYGVNS. The CDR3 extends over 16 amino acids. The DNA for the CDR3 is TGTGCCAGCAGTGCCCAAGCTCTAGCGGGAGGATCACGGCAGTTCTTC. This codes for CASSAQALAGGSRQFF.

The rearrangement uses TRBV6-2 or TRBV6-3 and TRBJ1-5; TRBD1 matches 7 bases. CDR3 length: 15 residues. Unmatched junction bases numbered 6, after V lost 4 bases and J lost 3 bases. Germline V gene lookup returns CDR1 MNHEY and CDR2 SVGEGT. CDR3 nucleotides: TGTGCCAGCAGTTTTCCGGACAGGCCCAATCAGCCCCAGCATTTT. Protein: CASSFPDRPNQPQHF.

This sequence joins TRBV6-5 and TRBJ1-2; tentatively, D is TRBD1 (5 bases). The CDR3 consists of 15 residues. Germline-derived CDR1 and CDR2 are MNHEY and SVGAGI. V dropped 4 bases and J dropped 6 bases, with 18 bases sitting between them. CDR3 DNA: TGTGCCAGCAGTTCCCTTGCGGGGCGACGGGATGGCTACACCTTC. Protein product: CASSSLAGRRDGYTF.

This sequence joins TRBV4-2 and TRBJ1-2; TRBD1 agrees at 7 bases. CDR1 and CDR2 from the germline V gene are LGHNA and YNFKEQ. This CDR3 has 15 amino acids. The V segment lost 4 bases and the J segment 5 bases; nucleotides outside the gene matches: 10. The CDR3 DNA follows: TGTGCCAGCAGCCGAGACAGGGCAGTAGAATATGGCTACACCTTC. Protein sequence: CASSRDRAVEYGYTF.

The V call is TRBV7-9, the J call TRBJ1-6; no clear D gene. CDR1 and CDR2 from the germline V gene are SEHNR and FQNEAQ (reference sequence). The CDR3 contains 12 residues. The V end lost 5 bases, the J end lost 8 bases, and 7 bases lay between the germline ends. CDR3 in amino acids: CASSPGDSPLHF. CDR3 nucleotides: TGTGCCAGCAGCCCCGGGGATTCACCCCTCCACTTT.

V gene TRBV29-1 combines with J gene TRBJ1-1; 7 positions match TRBD1. Germline CDR1 and CDR2: SQVTM and ANQGSEA. The CDR3 spans 13 residues. The trim removed 7 bases at V and 0 bases at J, leaving 5 bases unmatched. CDR3 protein: CSARTGMNTEAFF. The CDR3 DNA reads as TGCAGCGCTCGGACAGGAATGAACACTGAAGCTTTCTTT.

The chain links TRBV5-4 to TRBJ2-7, with TRBD1 as a possible D gene (6 bases). Germline CDR1 and CDR2: SGHNT and YYREEE (reference sequence). The CDR3 sequence is 13 residues long. The germline V and J ends were trimmed by 4 bases and 6 bases, with 14 bases remaining between them. The DNA of the CDR3 is TGTGCCAGCAGCGCCGGGACAACCCGCGAGCAGTACTTC. This translates into CASSAGTTREQYF.

Turning to this clone: Relative to the germline gene, one junction end is altered; a read error may explain this. The chain has TRBV7-9 and TRBJ1-1; tentatively, D is TRBD1 (6 bases). Germline loops: CDR1 SEHNR, CDR2 FQNEAQ (reference sequence). The CDR3 totals 12 residues. CDR3 nucleotide sequence: TGTGCCAGCACTAGGGACACAGGCCTTTGGGTCTTT. This codes for CASTRDTGLWVF. Based on the CDR3 plus reference TRBV7-9 and TRBJ1-1, the full variable domain is DTGVSQNPRHKITKRGQNVTFRCDPISEHNRLYWYRQTLGQGPEFLTYFQNEAQLEKSRLLSDRFSAERPKGSFSTLEIQRTEQGDSAMYLCASTRDTGLWVFGQGTRLTVV.

Only a few counts were recorded for this clone. Here the CDR3 DNA reads TGTGCCAGCAAAATGGGGGGCTCCTACGAGCAGTACTTC. Translating gives CASKMGGSYEQYF. The rearrangement uses TRBV6-6 and TRBJ2-7; possibly TRBD2 for D (6 bases). V gave up 7 bases and J gave up 0 bases, with 10 bases separating them. The CDR3 extends over 13 amino acids. CDR1 and CDR2 from the germline V gene are MNHNY and SVGAGI (reference sequence).

The chain is built from TRBV19 and TRBJ1-2; maybe TRBD1 (6 bases). Germline values: CDR1 LNHDA, CDR2 SQIVND (reference sequence). This CDR3 has 14 residues. Between the trimmed V and J ends, which lost 5 bases and 4 bases, there was a span of 14 bases. The CDR3: CASSLGTGPYGYTF. In DNA, the CDR3 is TGTGCCAGTAGTTTAGGCACAGGGCCCTATGGCTACACCTTC.

This chain uses TRBV11-2 with TRBJ2-5; 11 bases fit TRBD2. The CDR3 is 15 residues long. Germline assignment: CDR1 SGHAT and CDR2 FQNNGV. Unmatched junction bases numbered 4, after V lost 3 bases and J lost 4 bases. The DNA for the CDR3 is TGTGCCAGCAGCTTGGGACTAGCGGCCGGAGAGACCCAGTACTTC. This codes for CASSLGLAAGETQYF.

This sequence joins TRBV19 and TRBJ1-1; 8 positions agree with TRBD1. The germline V gene has CDR1 LNHDA and CDR2 SQIVND (reference sequence). V was clipped by 3 bases and J by 0 bases; unmatched bases: 3. This CDR3 is built from 15 residues. In DNA form, the CDR3 reads TGTGCCAGTAGTATGGGGACAGGACTGAACACTGAAGCTTTCTTT. Its translation: CASSMGTGLNTEAFF.

This chain joins TRBV4-1 and TRBJ1-6; 7 positions match TRBD1. The germline V gene encodes CDR1 MGHRA and CDR2 YSYEKL. The CDR3 covers 16 residues. V shed 3 bases, J shed 10 bases, and the junction held 12 bases outside the gene matches. As DNA, the CDR3 is TGCGCCAGCAGCCACCGCCCGGGACAGAATTTGTCACCCCTCCACTTT. Amino acids: CASSHRPGQNLSPLHF.

This rearrangement joins TRBV27 to TRBJ2-5, with 9 nucleotides matching TRBD1. V trimming: 0 bases; J trimming: 3 bases; junction bases outside the gene matches: 8. This CDR3 has 17 amino acids. Germline-derived CDR1 and CDR2 are MNHEY and SMNVEV (reference sequence). Here the CDR3 reads CASSLSFVGQGKETQYF. Written as DNA, the CDR3 is TGTGCCAGCAGTTTATCGTTTGTCGGACAGGGGAAAGAGACCCAGTACTTC.

The J gene is TRBJ2-1, the V gene TRBV7-9, with 8 nucleotides matching TRBD2. V dropped 3 bases and J dropped 9; count of bases not matched to a gene: 10. The CDR3 is made up of 15 amino acids. Germline CDR1 reads SEHNR; CDR2 reads FQNEAQ (reference sequence). The CDR3 protein is CASSLSGLEEAEQFF. In DNA form, the CDR3 reads TGTGCCAGCAGCTTGTCGGGACTAGAGGAGGCTGAGCAGTTCTTC.

The chain links TRBV25-1 to TRBJ1-1; 7 bases line up with TRBD1. This CDR3 contains 14 residues. The V segment lost 6 bases and the J segment 4 bases; nucleotides outside the gene matches: 8. The germline gives CDR1 MGHDK, CDR2 SYGVNS. The CDR3 is CASSLTGRVTEAFF. For the CDR3, the DNA is TGTGCCAGCAGCCTGACAGGGCGGGTCACTGAAGCTTTCTTT.